The source of this T cell receptor beta chain is a study of blood T cells in healthy people across ages (dated by TCRdb to between 2015 and 2016). Regarding the research as a whole: In model experiments, roughly one uniquely barcoded TCR beta cDNA molecule per two T cells was captured by template switching. The study analyzed two additional independent replicas of 1 million unique cDNA reads from the same blood draw for two donors, one aged 18 to 29 and one aged 80 or older. Using deep sequencing normalized with unique cDNA molecular identifiers, the study measured how TCR beta repertoire diversity changes with age. Four age groups were formed from the donors: young (average approximately 17 years), middle-aged (more than 35), aged (roughly 56) and long-lived (about 80). On the study overall, not on this receptor specifically: Compared with the aged group, the long-lived group had more naive CD4+ T cells, fewer expanded clones and increased TCR diversity, a pattern suggesting age selection. As age increased, observed TCR beta diversity per million T cells dropped in a roughly linear way, and a significant reduction was already evident by age 40. Since profiling was done on bulk unsorted PBMCs, naive and antigen-experienced compartments could not be conclusively compared. The CMV infection status of donors was not known, potentially confounding age-related changes in expanded clonotypes. The percentage of naive T cells measured by flow cytometry correlated strongly with observed TCR beta diversity. Total diversity estimates from one million sequenced T cells were considered lower bounds and underestimates.

This clonotype was observed a few times. Its target antigen remains unknown. Base qualities are not at hand, and no much larger clone is one base apart. The donors were roughly 40 Caucasian individuals from Russia, aged roughly 6 to 90 years, who were systemically healthy. Roughly 9 milliliters of peripheral blood were drawn from each donor into EDTA-treated Vacutainer tubes. Ficoll-Paque density-gradient centrifugation was used to isolate PBMCs, with at least 6.5 million per sample. Total RNA was extracted from PBMCs with Trizol reagent, with at least 6 micrograms obtained per sample. The percentages of naive CD45RAhigh/CD27high T cells were determined by flow cytometry on a PBMC aliquot from every donor. The CDR3 goes from the cysteine to the phenylalanine over 15 residues. Just CDR3 DNA is preserved here, 45 bases in frame from base 1. V loses 6 bases, J loses 1 base, and the germline ends lie 13 bases apart. CDR1 and CDR2 (MNHEY, SVGAGI) derive from the germline V gene.

The protocol used for the library was 5' RACE. Sequencing took place on an Illumina HiSeq 2500. A second roughly 6 to 12 cycle PCR used a sample-barcoded 5' primer and a J-beta primer mix. Each TCR beta cDNA molecule received a unique molecular identifier from a template-switch 5' adaptor carrying 12 random nucleotides. At least 2.5 million CDR3-containing paired-end reads were obtained from each sample. First-strand cDNA synthesis was performed from all RNA using the Mint cDNA synthesis kit, with priming by a TRBC-specific oligonucleotide. All cDNA was treated with uracil-DNA glycosylase and then went through a first 18-cycle PCR with the universal primers M1SS and BC2_uni_R. From the authors' description of their analysis: For normalization, 1 million high-quality reads, each with a distinct molecular identifier, were randomly selected from each sample. Instead of being binned into consensus sequences, reads with shared molecular identifiers were discarded. MiTCR, with a Q25 quality threshold and the strictest error-elimination algorithm, was used for CDR3 identification, clonotype clustering and error correction. A nonparametric unseen species model using Euler transformation provided a lower-bound estimate of total TCR beta diversity. TCRdb reprocessing: public reads trimmed at Q25 with fastp, clones called with MiXCR, in-frame beta chains kept. All rows with the same CDR3 protein become a single entry with the most common DNA and genes. Here the V and J calls rest on TCRdb's processing, not on the authors' analysis. The sample records about 1 million distinct CDR3 sequences, around 27% of which are singletons. Clones ranked in the top ten supply about 0.69% of the sample.

The same sample was also studied in work on T cells of mothers and their children. That second report states: Donors were nine systemically healthy Caucasian individuals: three mothers and their six children. cDNA synthesis used all of the extracted RNA, with 1.5 ug of RNA in each 15 ul reaction. In the second PCR, the M1S primer introduced both the sample barcodes and 2-4 random nucleotides. Over 8 million TCR beta CDR3 reads came from each mother, compared with around 3 million reads from each child. TCR recombination output is similarly shaped by thymic selection in related and unrelated pairs, with a minor effect exerted by inherited differences. Normalized repertoire overlap was always found to be slightly, but never significantly, higher in related mother-child pairs than in unrelated mother-child pairs. No persistent microchimeric T cell clones were found, with a detection sensitivity of 75 to 100 clones per million clonotypes. Deep NGS was used in the study to compare the TCR beta repertoires of mothers and children and to look for features that separate related mother-child pairs from unrelated individuals. Mothers averaged roughly 36 +/- 4 years of age and children averaged around 10 +/- 4 years. After adapters were ligated using NEBNext reagents, the libraries underwent 100+100 nt paired-end sequencing on an Illumina HiSeq 2000. To prevent cross-contamination, the mother and child libraries were prepared a month apart and were sequenced in separate runs. Between 500,000 and 2,000,000 distinct TCR beta clonotypes were identified per donor. Naive TCR beta clonotypes were estimated from low-frequency clonotypes matched to each donor's FACS-determined naive share, without sorting.

The chain employs TRBV6-5 and TRBJ2-1; the D gene assignment is ambiguous. The sequence derives from a girl aged 2-10 years in good health. The sample comprised blood. CDR3 loop: CASSLRTDSYNEQFF. DNA sequence: TGTGCCAGCAGCCTTAGGACGGATTCCTACAATGAGCAGTTCTTC.